A single sample gave rise to the 13 T cell receptor beta chains below, sequenced in a study of blood T cell repertoires in COVID-19. TCRdb's table, derived via immunoSEQ multiplex PCR, lists solely in-frame clones and lacks some. In the table there are nearly 95,000 clones, more than 65% of which are singletons. Specimen: peripheral blood. The receptor source for this set is a human donor in a cohort sampled during active COVID-19.

This clone was found a few times. The V and J genes are TRBV6-6 and TRBJ1-1; 9 bases fit TRBD1. CDR3 size: 13 residues. V lost 8 bases to trimming and J lost 1 base; unmatched junction nucleotides: 2. Germline values: CDR1 MNHNY, CDR2 SVGAGI (reference sequence). The CDR3 spells CASRDRANTEAFF. CDR3 DNA sequence: TGTGCCAGCCGGGACAGGGCGAACACTGAAGCTTTCTTT.

The chain is built from TRBV28 and TRBJ1-2, with D tentatively TRBD1 (6 bases). The CDR3 runs 14 residues. Germline assignment: CDR1 MDHEN and CDR2 SYDVKM. Deletions cut 5 bases from V and 6 bases from J, with 16 bases between. The CDR3, as DNA: TGTGCCAGCAGTAGCCCGACAGGAAGGCATGGCTACACCTTC. It yields the protein CASSSPTGRHGYTF.

The chain uses TRBV5-1 and TRBJ1-4, with 8 bases aligning to TRBD1. Trimming at V came to 2 bases and at J to 3 bases, leaving 12 bases not matched to a gene. The CDR3 has 18 amino acids. Germline CDR1 and CDR2: SGHRS and YFSETQ. The CDR3 DNA reads as TGCGCCAGCAGCTTCGGGGCAGGGGGCTATTCGGCTAATGAAAAACTGTTTTTT. Translated: CASSFGAGGYSANEKLFF.

The J gene is TRBJ2-3, the V gene TRBV7-3; D might be TRBD1 (5 bases). The CDR3 length is 16 residues. The V end lost 2 bases, the J end lost 2 bases, and 14 bases lay between the germline ends. Germline V lookup: CDR1 SGHTA, CDR2 FQGTGA. The CDR3 is CASSLGLQAYTDTQYF. The CDR3 DNA reads TGTGCCAGCAGCTTAGGGTTACAGGCTTACACAGATACGCAGTATTTT.

V and J are TRBV18 and TRBJ1-2, with 7 bases identical to TRBD1. The V segment lost 6 bases and the J segment 1 base; nucleotides outside the gene matches: 8. Germline values: CDR1 KGHSH, CDR2 LQKENI. The length of the CDR3 is 15 residues. The CDR3: CASSTGNRGNYGYTF. As DNA, the CDR3 is TGTGCCAGCTCTACAGGGAACAGGGGTAACTATGGCTACACCTTC.

CDR3 coding DNA: TGTGCCAGCAGCCAGTGGGCCTTGGGCACAGATACGCAGTATTTT. This gives the protein CASSQWALGTDTQYF. V is TRBV3-1 (or the pseudogene TRBV3-2) and J is TRBJ2-3, with no clear D. Looked up from germline, CDR1 is LGHDT and CDR2 is YNNKEL (reference sequence). The CDR3 sequence is 15 residues long. V was clipped by 3 bases and J by 1 base, with 11 bases between them.

The chain joins TRBV30 to TRBJ2-5; possibly TRBD1 for D (6 bases). Germline loops: CDR1 GTSNPN, CDR2 SVGIG (reference sequence). The CDR3 spans 16 residues. V lost 1 base and J 1 base, leaving 16 bases between the germline ends. The chain's CDR3 is CAWSEGHRDLQETQYF. DNA of the CDR3: TGTGCCTGGAGTGAAGGACACAGGGACCTCCAAGAGACCCAGTACTTC.

The chain links TRBV29-1 to TRBJ1-1, with a weak D call TRBD1 (6 bases). This CDR3 spans 13 amino acids. Germline V gene sequence: CDR1 SQVTM, CDR2 ANQGSEA. V lost 7 bases, J lost 6 bases, and 18 bases lay in between. In DNA form, the CDR3 reads TGCAGCGCAAACAGGGAATCTGCCGCTGAAGCTTTCTTT. It yields the protein CSANRESAAEAFF.

The chain uses TRBV9 and TRBJ2-3, with 16 bases identical to TRBD2. Germline V gene sequence: CDR1 SGDLS, CDR2 YYNGEE. The CDR3 is 18 residues long. Losses at the gene ends were 2 bases for V and 8 bases for J; bases not matched to a gene: 11. DNA for the CDR3: TGTGCCAGCAGCGTGGGACTAGCGGGAGGGGAAAACCGGGGTACGCAGTATTTT. Its protein is CASSVGLAGGENRGTQYF.

This clone came up many times. The chain is built from TRBV3-1 (or the pseudogene TRBV3-2) and TRBJ1-3; D call uncertain. There are 14 residues in the CDR3. Trimming took off 6 bases at V and 0 bases at J, with 9 bases between the two ends. In germline, CDR1 is LGHDT, CDR2 YNNKEL (reference sequence). CDR3 nucleotides: TGTGCCAGCAGGTACGGTAACTCTGGAAACACCATATATTTT. Translated, it gives CASRYGNSGNTIYF.

The V and J genes are TRBV19 and TRBJ1-5; D is perhaps TRBD1 (5 bases). V was cut by 1 base and J by 1 base, with 14 bases left in between. CDR1 is LNHDA, CDR2 SQIVND, per germline (reference sequence). The CDR3 has 17 amino acids. The CDR3 region has the DNA TGTGCCAGTAGTATAGGGGTGCGGGGGGGAAGCAATCAGCCCCAGCATTTT. Its protein product is CASSIGVRGGSNQPQHF.

The V and J genes are TRBV28 and TRBJ1-1; D remains unclear. Germline V gene lookup returns CDR1 MDHEN and CDR2 SYDVKM. This CDR3 has 15 amino acids. V dropped 6 bases and J dropped 1 base, with 15 bases sitting between them. The CDR3 here is CASRRDLIPNTEAFF. The DNA of the CDR3 is TGTGCCAGCAGACGAGACTTGATCCCGAACACTGAAGCTTTCTTT.

This clone was seen only a few times. The chain has TRBV19 and TRBJ1-2, with D possibly matching TRBD1 (6 bases). In germline, CDR1 is LNHDA, CDR2 SQIVND (reference sequence). Trimming shortened V by 5 bases and J by 4 bases, and 14 bases separated the two germline ends. This CDR3 comprises 14 residues. The CDR3 nucleotides read TGTGCCAGTAGTTCTATCCAGGGGATCTATGGCTACACCTTC. Translated, it gives CASSSIQGIYGYTF.